Below, 30 T cell receptor beta chains from the same sample are listed, as sequenced in a study of blood T cell repertoires in COVID-19. Using immunoSEQ multiplex PCR, the repertoire was profiled, and TCRdb retains in-frame clones only, with some absent. Counted here are around 92,000 clones, approximately 79% occurring once; the ten biggest clones make up 3.9%. The sequencing input was peripheral blood. The receptors derive from a man between 65 and 85 years old with COVID-19, enrolled during active disease.

By share, this clone ranks as medium-sized. V and J are TRBV18 and TRBJ1-5; 7 nucleotides align to TRBD1. The junction had 6 bases not matched to a gene; V was cut back by 3 bases and J by 1 base. CDR1 is KGHSH and CDR2 is LQKENI in the germline V gene. The length of the CDR3 is 16 residues. CDR3 nucleotide sequence: TGTGCCAGCTCACCTCGTAACAGGGGAAGCAATCAGCCCCAGCATTTT. The encoded protein is CASSPRNRGSNQPQHF.

This clone was observed at least ten times. The chain recombines TRBV5-4 with TRBJ1-2, with a possible D match to TRBD1 (6 bases). The CDR3 spans 15 residues. Deletions cut 2 bases from V and 5 bases from J, with 16 bases between. In germline, CDR1 is SGHNT, CDR2 YYREEE (reference sequence). The CDR3 bases are TGTGCCAGCAGCTTTAATCGGGGACACTCATATGGCTACACCTTC. Protein product: CASSFNRGHSYGYTF.

This clone was picked up one time. At one end the junction does not follow the germline gene, possibly because of a read error. CDR3 protein: CASSTNRGEEFF. For the CDR3, the DNA is TGTGCCAGCAGTACTAACAGGGGTGAGGAGTTCTTC. This chain links TRBV28 with TRBJ2-1, with 7 nucleotides matching TRBD1. Germline V gene lookup returns CDR1 MDHEN and CDR2 SYDVKM. CDR3 size: 12 residues.

CDR3 nucleotide sequence: TGCAGCGTTGGACAGGGCGGGTACTCCGGGGAGCTGTTTTTT. Amino acid sequence: CSVGQGGYSGELFF. V gene TRBV29-1 combines with J gene TRBJ2-2; the match to TRBD1 covers 7 bases. The germline V gene encodes CDR1 SQVTM and CDR2 ANQGSEA. This CDR3 spans 14 amino acids. The junction had 8 bases not matched to a gene; V was cut back by 4 bases and J by 6 bases.

This CDR3 is CSASRDSSYEQYF. The CDR3 DNA is TGCAGTGCTAGTAGGGACTCCTCCTACGAGCAGTACTTC. This sequence joins TRBV20-1 and TRBJ2-7; the D gene is possibly TRBD2 (6 bases). Germline CDR1 is DFQATT and CDR2 is SNEGSKA (reference sequence). V was trimmed by 3 bases and J by 0 bases, leaving 9 bases between them. This CDR3 has 13 residues.

The gene calls are TRBV19 and TRBJ2-5, with no clear D. The CDR3 runs to 13 residues. The V end was cut by 3 bases, the J end by 1 base, with 6 bases between. The V gene's germline CDR1 is LNHDA and CDR2 SQIVND (reference sequence). The CDR3 nucleotides read TGTGCCAGTAGTATGAATAGCCAAGAGACCCAGTACTTC. Protein sequence: CASSMNSQETQYF. The variable domain in full, with the rest retrieved from reference TRBV19 and TRBJ2-5, is DGGITQSPKYLFRKEGQNVTLSCEQNLNHDAMYWYRQDPGQGLRLIYYSQIVNDFQKGDIAEGYSVSREKKESFPLTVTSAQKNPTAFYLCASSMNSQETQYFGPGTRLLVL.

The V gene is TRBV4-3, the J gene TRBJ1-1, with D possibly matching TRBD1 (5 bases). The CDR3 loop spans 17 amino acids. CDR1 and CDR2 (germline): LGHNA, YSLEER. Between the trimmed V and J ends, which lost 0 bases and 1 base, there was a span of 15 bases. The CDR3 region has the DNA TGCGCCAGCAGCCAAGATCTGTGGAGGGGCCCGAACACTGAAGCTTTCTTT. Amino acids: CASSQDLWRGPNTEAFF.

This clone was seen a single time. This chain joins TRBV5-1 and TRBJ2-1; tentatively, D is TRBD2 (6 bases). CDR1 is SGHRS and CDR2 is YFSETQ in the germline V gene. This CDR3 region has 14 residues. V dropped 2 bases and J dropped 7 bases, with 13 bases sitting between them. This CDR3 is CASSFPGDANEQFF. CDR3 sequence (DNA): TGCGCCAGCAGCTTCCCGGGAGACGCGAATGAGCAGTTCTTC.

The chain links TRBV3-1 (or the pseudogene TRBV3-2) to TRBJ2-5; D ambiguous. The CDR3 totals 13 residues. V lost 1 base, J lost 2 bases, and 5 bases lay in between. Germline loops: CDR1 LGHDT, CDR2 YNNKEL (reference sequence). CDR3 nucleotide sequence: TGTGCCAGCAGCCAAGTCCTTCAAGAGACCCAGTACTTC. Residues: CASSQVLQETQYF.

This rearrangement joins TRBV14 to TRBJ1-1, with D hard to call. Trimming took off 1 base at V and 6 bases at J, with 3 bases between the two ends. CDR3 length equals 11 residues. The germline V gene encodes CDR1 SGHDN and CDR2 FVKESK. CDR3 DNA: TGTGCCAGCAGCCAAGTCTCTGAAGCTTTCTTT. Translated, it gives CASSQVSEAFF. The complete variable domain, with remaining parts taken from reference TRBV14 and TRBJ1-1, reads EAGVTQFPSHSVIEKGQTVTLRCDPISGHDNLYWYRRVMGKEIKFLLHFVKESKQDESGMPNNRFLAERTGGTYSTLKVQPAELEDSGVYFCASSQVSEAFFGQGTRLTVV.

The J gene is TRBJ2-7, the V gene TRBV7-6; no definite D call. V was clipped by 0 bases and J by 0 bases, with 3 bases between them. CDR3 length: 13 residues. The V gene's germline CDR1 is SGHVS and CDR2 FNYEAQ. CDR3 DNA sequence: TGTGCCAGCAGCTTAGCCCTCTCCTACGAGCAGTACTTC. The encoded protein is CASSLALSYEQYF. The full variable domain, in which reference TRBV7-6 and TRBJ2-7 provide the parts outside the CDR3, is GAGVSQSPRYKVTKRGQDVALRCDPISGHVSLYWYRQALGQGPEFLTYFNYEAQQDKSGLPNDRFSAERPEGSISTLTIQRTEQRDSAMYRCASSLALSYEQYFGPGTRLTVT.

J is TRBJ2-7 and V is TRBV5-1, with 12 bases aligning to TRBD2. The length of the CDR3 is 17 residues. Germline lookup yields CDR1 SGHRS and CDR2 YFSETQ. Germline trimming cut 3 bases from V and 3 bases from J; bases unmatched to any gene: 10. The CDR3 bases are TGCGCCAGCAGCTCCCGGGAGACTAGCGGGAGAGGCTACGAGCAGTACTTC. Encoded protein: CASSSRETSGRGYEQYF.

The chain employs TRBV7-2 and TRBJ2-2; 9 positions agree with TRBD1. Per the germline V gene, CDR1 is SGHTA and CDR2 is FQGNSA. This CDR3 comprises 14 residues. V gave up 7 bases and J gave up 5 bases; unmatched junction bases: 5. This CDR3 reads CASTGTGMTGELFF. As DNA, the CDR3 is TGTGCCAGCACCGGGACAGGGATGACCGGGGAGCTGTTTTTT.

The sample holds a few counts of this clone. The chain employs TRBV5-4 and TRBJ2-7; 7 bases align to TRBD2. V lost 0 bases, J lost 6 bases, and 6 bases stayed unmatched. Germline lookup yields CDR1 SGHNT and CDR2 YYREEE (reference sequence). The CDR3 spans 14 residues. CDR3 loop: CASSLAWGEGEQYF. CDR3 nucleotide sequence: TGTGCCAGCAGCTTGGCCTGGGGGGAGGGCGAGCAGTACTTC.

This clone was observed once. The chain carries TRBV27 and TRBJ1-5, with TRBD1 matching 12 bases. This CDR3 has 16 residues. Germline V gives CDR1 MNHEY, CDR2 SMNVEV (reference sequence). The V gene end was trimmed by 4 bases and the J gene end by 6 bases; junction bases not matched to a gene: 7. The CDR3 bases are TGTGCCAGCAGTTCGGCGGGGACAGGGGGCGGTCAGCCCCAGCATTTT. Translation: CASSSAGTGGGQPQHF.

The rearrangement joins TRBV7-8 to TRBJ1-1; D not resolved. CDR1 is SGHVS and CDR2 is FQNEAQ in the germline V gene. CDR3 size: 13 residues. V shed 1 base and J shed 6 bases, with 9 bases lying between them. This CDR3 reads CASSLGEIAEAFF. In DNA, the CDR3 is TGTGCCAGCAGCTTAGGGGAGATCGCTGAAGCTTTCTTT.

V is TRBV7-2 and J is TRBJ2-1; D perhaps matches TRBD2 (6 bases). The CDR3 covers 13 residues. V was cut by 2 bases and J by 9 bases, with 11 bases left in between. Germline-derived CDR1 and CDR2 are SGHTA and FQGNSA. The CDR3 region has the DNA TGTGCCAGCAGCTTATTCTGGGAGGCTGAGCAGTTCTTC. As protein: CASSLFWEAEQFF.

This clone was observed a few times. The chain is built from TRBV10-3 and TRBJ1-1; D is perhaps TRBD1 (5 bases). This CDR3 contains 13 residues. Trimming cost V 7 bases and J 2 bases, with 11 bases left between them. Germline CDR1 is ENHRY and CDR2 is SYGVKD. Here the CDR3 reads CAINPTVNTEAFF. The DNA for the CDR3 is TGTGCCATCAACCCGACAGTAAACACTGAAGCTTTCTTT.

J is TRBJ1-4 and V is TRBV29-1; 7 bases fit TRBD1. V lost 4 bases, J lost 3 bases, and 8 bases stayed unmatched. The germline V gene encodes CDR1 SQVTM and CDR2 ANQGSEA. The CDR3 length is 15 residues. This CDR3 reads CSVVRAQGPNEKLFF. CDR3 bases: TGCAGCGTTGTTCGAGCACAGGGGCCTAATGAAAAACTGTTTTTT. Full variable domain (remainder filled in from reference TRBV29-1 and TRBJ1-4): SAVISQKPSRDICQRGTSLTIQCQVDSQVTMMFWYRQQPGQSLTLIATANQGSEATYESGFVIDKFPISRPNLTFSTLTVSNMSPEDSSIYLCSVVRAQGPNEKLFFGSGTQLSVL.

V usage is TRBV7-9 and J usage is TRBJ2-6; D is undetermined. Looked up from germline, CDR1 is SEHNR and CDR2 is FQNEAQ (reference sequence). V was shortened by 7 bases and J by 0 bases, with 13 bases between the two germline ends. The CDR3 covers 16 residues. CDR3 residues: CASTLGSHSGANVLTF. The CDR3 DNA follows: TGTGCCAGCACCCTGGGCAGCCACTCTGGGGCCAACGTCCTGACTTTC.

The genes are TRBV5-1 and TRBJ2-7; D is unclear. This CDR3 is built from 13 residues. Germline V gene lookup returns CDR1 SGHRS and CDR2 YFSETQ. The V end was cut by 2 bases, the J end by 3 bases, with 9 bases between. CDR3 nucleotides: TGCGCCAGCAGCTTAAGCACCGACTACGAGCAGTACTTC. It encodes CASSLSTDYEQYF.

The chain is built from TRBV18 and TRBJ2-7; D might be TRBD1 (6 bases). CDR1 KGHSH and CDR2 LQKENI come from the germline V gene. Trimming cost V 4 bases and J 6 bases, with 13 bases left between them. The CDR3 sequence is 13 residues long. The CDR3 is CASSLTGRAEQYF. The CDR3 DNA sequence: TGTGCCAGCTCACTGACAGGTCGGGCCGAGCAGTACTTC. The full variable domain, rest sourced from reference TRBV18 and TRBJ2-7, is NAGVMQNPRHLVRRRGQEARLRCSPMKGHSHVYWYRQLPEEGLKFMVYLQKENIIDESGMPKERFSAEFPKEGPSILRIQQVVRGDSAAYFCASSLTGRAEQYFGPGTRLTVT.

CDR3 residues: CASSLEPAKETQYF. DNA for the CDR3: TGCGCCAGCAGCTTGGAGCCAGCGAAAGAGACCCAGTACTTC. This chain links TRBV5-1 with TRBJ2-5, with no clear D. This CDR3 is built from 14 residues. The germline gives CDR1 SGHRS, CDR2 YFSETQ. V was cut by 0 bases and J by 3 bases, with 9 bases left in between.

This chain joins TRBV3-1 (or the pseudogene TRBV3-2) and TRBJ2-1; 10 bases are shared with TRBD1. The CDR3 contains 15 residues. Germline CDR1 LGHDT, CDR2 YNNKEL (reference sequence). Unmatched junction bases numbered 5, after V lost 5 bases and J lost 4 bases. The CDR3, as DNA: TGTGCCAGCAGCGACAGGGGGCTAGTTTACAATGAGCAGTTCTTC. Translating it yields CASSDRGLVYNEQFF.

The chain combines TRBV18 with TRBJ2-1; D may be TRBD2 (5 bases). Trimming removed 5 bases from V and 6 bases from J, with 14 bases in between. Germline V CDR1 and CDR2: KGHSH, LQKENI. This CDR3 is built from 14 residues. CDR3 sequence reads: CASSAPGGLNEQFF. CDR3 coding DNA: TGTGCCAGCTCAGCCCCAGGCGGACTCAATGAGCAGTTCTTC.

The V call is TRBV7-2, the J call TRBJ2-7; tentative D call: TRBD2 (7 bases). The CDR3 loop spans 15 amino acids. Trimming stripped 6 bases from V and 2 bases from J, with 17 bases between. CDR1 and CDR2 from the germline V gene are SGHTA and FQGNSA. CDR3 nucleotide sequence: TGTGCCAGCAGGCCCGGAGGGGGGGGCACCTACGAGCAGTACTTC. Amino acids: CASRPGGGGTYEQYF.

The chain combines TRBV5-4 with TRBJ2-3, with 7 bases fitting TRBD2. Trimming took 7 bases from V and 1 from J; bases not matched to a gene: 9. Germline CDR1 reads SGHNT; CDR2 reads YYREEE (reference sequence). CDR3 length: 15 residues. The CDR3 coding sequence is TGTGCCAGCTTCCGATGGGGGGGTGGCACAGATACGCAGTATTTT. It is translated as CASFRWGGGTDTQYF.

V usage is TRBV27 and J usage is TRBJ2-2; 10 positions match TRBD1. CDR1 MNHEY and CDR2 SMNVEV come from the germline V gene (reference sequence). The trim removed 5 bases at V and 4 bases at J, leaving 22 bases unmatched. The CDR3 is 21 residues long. CDR3 nucleotide sequence: TGTGCCAGCAGTCCCAATCTTCGGGGACAGGGGCCAACTTGGGGCACCGGGGAGCTGTTTTTT. Its translation: CASSPNLRGQGPTWGTGELFF.

In its sample, this clone is medium-sized (0.01 to 0.1%). V and J are TRBV6-4 and TRBJ2-7; D is undetermined. This CDR3 has 13 residues. CDR1 and CDR2 from the germline V gene are MRHNA and SNTAGT. Between the trimmed V and J ends, which lost 0 bases and 7 bases, there was a span of 10 bases. CDR3 nucleotides: TGTGCCAGCAGTGACTCGGCCTCCGGGGAGCAGTACTTC. Protein sequence: CASSDSASGEQYF.

As concerns this clone: At one end, the junction sequence differs from germline, possibly due to a read error. V gene TRBV5-5 combines with J gene TRBJ2-2; D gene uncertain. This CDR3 comprises 13 residues. Germline V gene sequence: CDR1 SGHKS, CDR2 YYEKEE (reference sequence). CDR3 region: CANSLVDTGELFF. Here the CDR3 DNA reads TGTGCCAACAGCTTGGTAGACACCGGGGAGCTGTTTTTT.